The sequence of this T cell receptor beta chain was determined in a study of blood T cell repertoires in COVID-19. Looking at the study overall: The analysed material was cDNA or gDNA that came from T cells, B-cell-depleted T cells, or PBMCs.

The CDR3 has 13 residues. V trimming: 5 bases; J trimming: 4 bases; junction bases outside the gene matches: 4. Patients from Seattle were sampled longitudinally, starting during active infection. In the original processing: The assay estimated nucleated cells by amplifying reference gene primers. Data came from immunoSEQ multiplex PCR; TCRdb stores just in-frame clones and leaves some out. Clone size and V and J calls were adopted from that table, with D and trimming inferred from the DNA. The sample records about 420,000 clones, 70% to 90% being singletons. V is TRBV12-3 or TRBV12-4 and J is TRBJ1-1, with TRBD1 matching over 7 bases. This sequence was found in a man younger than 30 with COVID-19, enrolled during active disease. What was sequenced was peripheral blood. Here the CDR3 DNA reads TGTGCCAGCAGTAAACAGGGGAGCACTGAAGCTTTCTTT. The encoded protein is CASSKQGSTEAFF.